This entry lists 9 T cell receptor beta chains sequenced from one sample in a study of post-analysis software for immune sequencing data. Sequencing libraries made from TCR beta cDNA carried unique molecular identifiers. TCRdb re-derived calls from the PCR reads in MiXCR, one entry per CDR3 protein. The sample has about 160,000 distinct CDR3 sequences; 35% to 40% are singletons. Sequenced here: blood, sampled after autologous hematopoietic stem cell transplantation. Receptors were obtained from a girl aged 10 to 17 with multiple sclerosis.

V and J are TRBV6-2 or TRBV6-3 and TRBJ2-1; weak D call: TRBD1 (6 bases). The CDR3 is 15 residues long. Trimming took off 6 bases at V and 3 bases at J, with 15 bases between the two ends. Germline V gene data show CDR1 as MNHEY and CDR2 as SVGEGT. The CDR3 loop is CASSSPGVGYNEQFF. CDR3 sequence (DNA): TGTGCCAGCAGCTCCCCAGGGGTAGGCTACAATGAGCAGTTCTTC.

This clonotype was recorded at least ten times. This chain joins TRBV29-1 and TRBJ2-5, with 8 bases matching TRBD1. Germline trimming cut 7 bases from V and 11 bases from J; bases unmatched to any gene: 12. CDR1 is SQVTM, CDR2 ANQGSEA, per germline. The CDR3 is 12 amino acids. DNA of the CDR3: TGCAGCGCTGACAGGGGATCGGGTGAGCAGTACTTC. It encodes CSADRGSGEQYF.

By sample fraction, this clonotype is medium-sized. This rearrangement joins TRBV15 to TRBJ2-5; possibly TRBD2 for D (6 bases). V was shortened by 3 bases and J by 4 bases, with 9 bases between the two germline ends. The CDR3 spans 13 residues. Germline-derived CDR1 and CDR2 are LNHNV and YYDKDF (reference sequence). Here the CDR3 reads CATSRVGGETQYF. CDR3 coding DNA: TGTGCCACCAGCAGGGTGGGAGGAGAGACCCAGTACTTC.

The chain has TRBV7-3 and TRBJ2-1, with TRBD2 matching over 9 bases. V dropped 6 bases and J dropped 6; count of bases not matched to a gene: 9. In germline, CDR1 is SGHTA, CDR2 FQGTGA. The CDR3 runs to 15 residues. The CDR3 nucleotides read TGTGCCAGCAGTCTTAGCGGGAGATCTACCAATGAGCAGTTCTTC. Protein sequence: CASSLSGRSTNEQFF.

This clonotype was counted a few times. CDR3 DNA sequence: TGCAGTGCTTCACGCCCCGGGAGAGGCAATGAGCAGTTCTTC. As protein: CSASRPGRGNEQFF. The rearrangement uses TRBV20-1 and TRBJ2-1; D is perhaps TRBD2 (6 bases). The CDR3 is 14 residues long. Germline V lookup: CDR1 DFQATT, CDR2 SNEGSKA (reference sequence). V lost 5 bases and J 6 bases, leaving 17 bases between the germline ends.

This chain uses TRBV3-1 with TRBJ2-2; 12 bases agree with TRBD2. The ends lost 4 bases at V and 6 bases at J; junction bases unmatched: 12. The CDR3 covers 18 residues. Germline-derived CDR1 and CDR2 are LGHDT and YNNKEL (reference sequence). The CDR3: CASSPLSSGRAYAGELFF. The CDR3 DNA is TGTGCCAGCAGCCCACTATCTAGCGGGAGGGCCTACGCCGGGGAGCTGTTTTTT. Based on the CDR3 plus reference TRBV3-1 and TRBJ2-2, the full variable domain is DTAVSQTPKYLVTQMGNDKSIKCEQNLGHDTMYWYKQDSKKFLKIMFSYNNKELIINETVPNRFSPKSPDKAHLNLHINSLELGDSAVYFCASSPLSSGRAYAGELFFGEGSRLTVL.

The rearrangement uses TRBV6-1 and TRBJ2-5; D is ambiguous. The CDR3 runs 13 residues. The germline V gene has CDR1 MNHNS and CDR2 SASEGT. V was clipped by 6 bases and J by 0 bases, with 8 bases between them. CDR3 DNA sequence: TGTGCCAGCAGGGACCCGTACCAAGAGACCCAGTACTTC. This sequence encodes CASRDPYQETQYF.

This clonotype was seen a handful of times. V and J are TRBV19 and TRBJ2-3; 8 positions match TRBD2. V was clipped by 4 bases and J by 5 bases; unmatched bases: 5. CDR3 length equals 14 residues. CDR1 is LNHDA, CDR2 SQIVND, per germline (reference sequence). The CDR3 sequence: CASSTGLAGDTQYF. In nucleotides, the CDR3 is TGTGCCAGTAGTACTGGACTAGCAGGAGATACGCAGTATTTT.

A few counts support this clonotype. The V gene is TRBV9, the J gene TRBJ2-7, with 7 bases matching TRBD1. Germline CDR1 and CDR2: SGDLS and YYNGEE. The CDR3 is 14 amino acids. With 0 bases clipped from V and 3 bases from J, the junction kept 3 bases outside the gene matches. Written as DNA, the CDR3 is TGTGCCAGCAGCGTAGGGGGACAGTACTACGAGCAGTACTTC. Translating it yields CASSVGGQYYEQYF.